The 16 T cell receptor beta chains in this list originate from one sample, sequenced in a study of glioma-infiltrating T cells after dendritic cell vaccination. Assay used: immunoSEQ multiplex PCR; TCRdb lists only in-frame clones, some missing. The sample gives about 82,000 clones, roughly 90% of which show up once; approximately 3.4% is in the top ten. The material sequenced was blood, taken before dendritic cell vaccination. These receptors came from a human donor with glioblastoma.

This rearrangement joins TRBV9 to TRBJ2-2; weak D call: TRBD1 (6 bases). Germline values: CDR1 SGDLS, CDR2 YYNGEE. There are 15 residues in the CDR3. Trimming cost V 4 bases and J 4 bases, with 14 bases left between them. The CDR3 region has the DNA TGTGCCAGCAGCATCTCGACAGGCATCACCGGGGAGCTGTTTTTT. Its translation is CASSISTGITGELFF.

V usage is TRBV6-5 and J usage is TRBJ2-7, with 10 bases fitting TRBD1. CDR1 is MNHEY and CDR2 is SVGAGI in the germline V gene. J lost 3 bases, V lost 5 bases, and 7 bases had no gene match. This CDR3 contains 15 residues. CDR3 amino acids: CASSTTGTGVYEQYF. CDR3 DNA: TGTGCCAGCAGTACGACCGGGACAGGGGTCTACGAGCAGTACTTC.

The chain couples TRBV7-9 to TRBJ1-1; D is ambiguous. V shed 1 base and J shed 11 bases, with 17 bases lying between them. The CDR3 runs 14 residues. CDR1 and CDR2 (germline): SEHNR, FQNEAQ (reference sequence). The CDR3 is CASSLGAGMVKAFF. The CDR3 coding sequence is TGTGCCAGCAGCTTAGGGGCAGGAATGGTTAAGGCTTTCTTT.

This clone was observed a single time. This chain joins TRBV7-2 and TRBJ2-1; D is possibly TRBD2 (6 bases). Germline-derived CDR1 and CDR2 are SGHTA and FQGNSA. There are 14 residues in the CDR3. The V gene lost 5 bases and the J gene lost 7 bases, with 15 bases spanning the gap. DNA for the CDR3: TGTGCCAGCAGCCCAGCCGGGAGATCTAATGAGCAGTTCTTC. Protein product: CASSPAGRSNEQFF.

The rearrangement links TRBV6-4 to TRBJ2-1; D perhaps matches TRBD2 (5 bases). The germline V gene encodes CDR1 MRHNA and CDR2 SNTAGT. The CDR3 is 15 amino acids. V was trimmed by 3 bases and J by 4 bases, leaving 13 bases between them. CDR3 protein: CASSERASAYNEQFF. The CDR3, as DNA: TGTGCCAGCAGTGAGAGGGCTAGTGCTTACAATGAGCAGTTCTTC.

The chain recombines TRBV6-1 with TRBJ1-2; 9 nucleotides line up with TRBD1. V lost 6 bases, J lost 2 bases, and 7 bases stayed unmatched. The CDR3 sequence is 15 residues long. Germline loops: CDR1 MNHNS, CDR2 SASEGT. The CDR3 sequence: CASRDQTGGNYGYTF. The CDR3 DNA follows: TGTGCCAGCAGGGATCAAACAGGGGGCAACTATGGCTACACCTTC.

The rearrangement uses TRBV2 and TRBJ2-3; 9 positions agree with TRBD2. Trimming cost V 4 bases and J 3 bases; bases outside gene matches: 5. The CDR3 is 15 amino acids. Germline V gene sequence: CDR1 SNHLY, CDR2 FYNNEI. This chain's CDR3 is CASSGFSGRTDTQYF. The CDR3, as DNA: TGTGCCAGCAGTGGATTTAGCGGGAGAACAGATACGCAGTATTTT.

The chain recombines TRBV6-1 with TRBJ2-3; the match to TRBD2 covers 13 bases. CDR1 is MNHNS, CDR2 SASEGT, per germline. With 2 bases clipped from V and 6 bases from J, the junction kept 2 bases outside the gene matches. The CDR3 is 15 amino acids. The CDR3 nucleotides read TGTGCCAGCAGTGAAAAACTAGCGGGAGGGGATACGCAGTATTTT. Translating it yields CASSEKLAGGDTQYF.

This chain uses TRBV5-1 with TRBJ2-7, with a possible D match to TRBD2 (6 bases). The V end was cut by 3 bases, the J end by 5 bases, with 12 bases between. Germline loops: CDR1 SGHRS, CDR2 YFSETQ. The CDR3 is made up of 13 amino acids. CDR3 DNA sequence: TGCGCCAGCAGCTGGACGGCGGGGAACGAGCAGTACTTC. It encodes CASSWTAGNEQYF.

The gene calls are TRBV6-1 and TRBJ1-4; no reliable D call. Germline V lookup: CDR1 MNHNS, CDR2 SASEGT. The CDR3 length is 14 residues. V was pared by 3 bases and J by 8 bases, with 13 bases between. The CDR3 DNA sequence: TGTGCCAGCAGTGACAGGTCAGGCGGGGAAAAACTGTTTTTT. This encodes CASSDRSGGEKLFF.

DNA for the CDR3: TGTGCCAGCAGCCAGCAAACAGCGGGGGGGTACAATGAGCAGTTCTTC. It encodes CASSQQTAGGYNEQFF. This sequence joins TRBV14 and TRBJ2-1, with 10 nucleotides matching TRBD2. Germline V gene lookup returns CDR1 SGHDN and CDR2 FVKESK. Trimming cost V 3 bases and J 4 bases; bases outside gene matches: 6. CDR3 length equals 16 residues.

The chain has TRBV10-3 and TRBJ2-2; 7 nucleotides agree with TRBD1. J was trimmed by 5 bases and V by 6 bases; bases with no gene match: 9. The V gene's germline CDR1 is ENHRY and CDR2 SYGVKD. This CDR3 contains 15 residues. The CDR3 nucleotides are TGTGCCATCAGGGCCCTGACAGGGCGAACCGGGGAGCTGTTTTTT. It translates to CAIRALTGRTGELFF.

The rearrangement uses TRBV7-5 and TRBJ1-2. TRBV7-5 is marked as a pseudogene. The CDR3 covers 14 residues. CDR3 sequence (DNA): TGTGCCAGAAGCTTAGTCGGGGATAACTATGGCTACACCTTC. Encoded protein: CARSLVGDNYGYTF.

The CDR3 loop is CASSIVGQRNQPQHF. The CDR3 nucleotides read TGTGCCAGTAGTATTGTCGGACAGAGAAATCAGCCCCAGCATTTT. The chain is built from TRBV19 and TRBJ1-5; TRBD1 is a possible D gene (6 bases). V was clipped by 3 bases and J by 4 bases, with 13 bases between them. Germline V gives CDR1 LNHDA, CDR2 SQIVND (reference sequence). This CDR3 region has 15 residues.

The chain is built from TRBV5-5 and TRBJ2-1; the match to TRBD2 covers 15 bases. The V gene end was trimmed by 3 bases and the J gene end by 6 bases; junction bases not matched to a gene: 1. The CDR3 consists of 15 residues. Looked up from germline, CDR1 is SGHKS and CDR2 is YYEKEE (reference sequence). CDR3 sequence: CASSWTSGRANEQFF. CDR3 in DNA: TGTGCCAGCAGCTGGACTAGCGGGAGGGCCAATGAGCAGTTCTTC.

The chain joins TRBV5-4 to TRBJ1-2; the D gene is possibly TRBD1 (6 bases). Germline V CDR1 and CDR2: SGHNT, YYREEE (reference sequence). V was cut by 0 bases and J by 1 base, with 7 bases left in between. CDR3 length: 14 amino acids. CDR3 in amino acids: CASSLEGVNYGYTF. For the CDR3, the DNA is TGTGCCAGCAGCTTGGAGGGGGTTAACTATGGCTACACCTTC.